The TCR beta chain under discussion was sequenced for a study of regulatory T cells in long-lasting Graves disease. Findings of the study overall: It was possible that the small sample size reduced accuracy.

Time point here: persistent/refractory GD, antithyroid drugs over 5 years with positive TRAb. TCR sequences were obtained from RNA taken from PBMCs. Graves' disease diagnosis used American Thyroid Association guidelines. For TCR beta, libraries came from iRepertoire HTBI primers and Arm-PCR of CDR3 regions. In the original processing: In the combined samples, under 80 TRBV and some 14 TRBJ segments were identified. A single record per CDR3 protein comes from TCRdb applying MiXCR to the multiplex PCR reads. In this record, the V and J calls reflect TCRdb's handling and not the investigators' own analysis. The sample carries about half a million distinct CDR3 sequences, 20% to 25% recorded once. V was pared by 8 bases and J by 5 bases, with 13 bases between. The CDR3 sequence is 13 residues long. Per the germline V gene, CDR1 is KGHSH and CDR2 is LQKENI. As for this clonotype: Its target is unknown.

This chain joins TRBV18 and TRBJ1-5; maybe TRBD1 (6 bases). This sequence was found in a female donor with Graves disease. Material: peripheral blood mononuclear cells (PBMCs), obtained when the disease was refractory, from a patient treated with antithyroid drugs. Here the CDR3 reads CASSRGEDQPQHF. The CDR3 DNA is TGTGCCAGCAGCAGGGGAGAGGATCAGCCCCAGCATTTT. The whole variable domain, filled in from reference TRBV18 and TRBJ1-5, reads NAGVMQNPRHLVRRRGQEARLRCSPMKGHSHVYWYRQLPEEGLKFMVYLQKENIIDESGMPKERFSAEFPKEGPSILRIQQVVRGDSAAYFCASSRGEDQPQHFGDGTRLSIL.